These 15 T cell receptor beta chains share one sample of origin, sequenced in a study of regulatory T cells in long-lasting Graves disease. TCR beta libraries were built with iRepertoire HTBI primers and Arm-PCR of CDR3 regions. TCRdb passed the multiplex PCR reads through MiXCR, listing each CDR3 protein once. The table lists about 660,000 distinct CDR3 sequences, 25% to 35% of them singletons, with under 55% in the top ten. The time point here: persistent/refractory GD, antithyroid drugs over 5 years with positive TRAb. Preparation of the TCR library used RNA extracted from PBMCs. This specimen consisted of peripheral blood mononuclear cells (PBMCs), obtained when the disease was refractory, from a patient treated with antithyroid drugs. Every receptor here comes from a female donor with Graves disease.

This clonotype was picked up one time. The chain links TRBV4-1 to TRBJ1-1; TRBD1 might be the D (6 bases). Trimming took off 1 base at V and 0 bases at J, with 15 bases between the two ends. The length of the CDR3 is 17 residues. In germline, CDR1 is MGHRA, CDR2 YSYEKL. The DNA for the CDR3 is TGCGCCAGCAGCCAAGCTATTTACAGGGTTGTGAACACTGAAGCTTTCTTT. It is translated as CASSQAIYRVVNTEAFF.

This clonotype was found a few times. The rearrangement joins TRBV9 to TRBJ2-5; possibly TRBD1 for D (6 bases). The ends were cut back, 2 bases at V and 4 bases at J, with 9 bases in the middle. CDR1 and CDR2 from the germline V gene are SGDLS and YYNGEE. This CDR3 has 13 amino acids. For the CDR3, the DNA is TGTGCCAGCAGCGTCACAGGGATAGAGACCCAGTACTTC. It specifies CASSVTGIETQYF.

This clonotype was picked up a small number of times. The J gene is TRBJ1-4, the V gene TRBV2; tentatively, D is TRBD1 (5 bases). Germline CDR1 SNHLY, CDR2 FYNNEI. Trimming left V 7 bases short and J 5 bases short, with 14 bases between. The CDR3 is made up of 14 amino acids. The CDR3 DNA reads TGTGCCAGCACTTGGGGCCGCCTCAATGAAAAACTGTTTTTT. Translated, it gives CASTWGRLNEKLFF.

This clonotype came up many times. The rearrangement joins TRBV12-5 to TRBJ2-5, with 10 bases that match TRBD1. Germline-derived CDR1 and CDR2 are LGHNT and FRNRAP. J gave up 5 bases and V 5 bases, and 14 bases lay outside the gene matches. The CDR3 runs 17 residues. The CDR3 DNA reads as TGTGCTAGTGGTCGCGCCAAAGAGGACAGGGGGGTCGAGACCCAGTACTTC. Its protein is CASGRAKEDRGVETQYF.

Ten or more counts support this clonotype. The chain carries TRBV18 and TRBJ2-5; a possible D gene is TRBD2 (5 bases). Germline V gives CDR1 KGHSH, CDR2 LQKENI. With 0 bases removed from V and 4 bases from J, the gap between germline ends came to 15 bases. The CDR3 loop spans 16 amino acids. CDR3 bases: TGTGCCAGCTCACCACCACGGGGATCTGGAGGAGAGACCCAGTACTTC. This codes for CASSPPRGSGGETQYF. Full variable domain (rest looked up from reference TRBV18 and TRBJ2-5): NAGVMQNPRHLVRRRGQEARLRCSPMKGHSHVYWYRQLPEEGLKFMVYLQKENIIDESGMPKERFSAEFPKEGPSILRIQQVVRGDSAAYFCASSPPRGSGGETQYFGPGTRLLVL.

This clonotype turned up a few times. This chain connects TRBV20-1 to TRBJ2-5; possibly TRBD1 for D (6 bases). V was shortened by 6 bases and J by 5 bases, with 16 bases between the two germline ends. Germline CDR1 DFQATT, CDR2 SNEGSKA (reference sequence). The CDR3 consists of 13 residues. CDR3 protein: CSAPDRRLETQYF. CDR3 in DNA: TGCAGTGCCCCAGACAGGCGGTTGGAGACCCAGTACTTC.

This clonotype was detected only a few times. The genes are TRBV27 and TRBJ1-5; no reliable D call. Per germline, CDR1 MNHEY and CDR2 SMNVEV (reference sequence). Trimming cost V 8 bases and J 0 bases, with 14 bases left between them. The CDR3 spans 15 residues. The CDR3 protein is CASAKTVGSNQPQHF. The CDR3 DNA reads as TGTGCCAGCGCTAAGACGGTGGGTAGCAATCAGCCCCAGCATTTT.

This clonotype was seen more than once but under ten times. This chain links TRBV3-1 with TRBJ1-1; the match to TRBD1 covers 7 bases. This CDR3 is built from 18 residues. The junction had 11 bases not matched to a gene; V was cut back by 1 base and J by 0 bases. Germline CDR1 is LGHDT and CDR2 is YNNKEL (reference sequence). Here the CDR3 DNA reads TGTGCCAGCAGCCAAGTATCCCTGACAGGGACCATGAACACTGAAGCTTTCTTT. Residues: CASSQVSLTGTMNTEAFF.

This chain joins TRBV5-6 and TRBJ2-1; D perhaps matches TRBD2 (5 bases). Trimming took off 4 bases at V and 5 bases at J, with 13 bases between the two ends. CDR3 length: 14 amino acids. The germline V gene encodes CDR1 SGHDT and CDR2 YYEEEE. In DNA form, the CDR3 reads TGTGCCAGCAGCGAGGGCATAGACCACAATGAGCAGTTCTTC. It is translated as CASSEGIDHNEQFF.

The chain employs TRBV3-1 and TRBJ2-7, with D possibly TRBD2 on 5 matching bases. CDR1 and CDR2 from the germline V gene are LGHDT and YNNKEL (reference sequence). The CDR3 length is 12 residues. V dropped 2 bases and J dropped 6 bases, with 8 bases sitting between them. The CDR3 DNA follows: TGTGCCAGCAGCCAACCGGGGAGCGAGCAGTACTTC. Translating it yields CASSQPGSEQYF.

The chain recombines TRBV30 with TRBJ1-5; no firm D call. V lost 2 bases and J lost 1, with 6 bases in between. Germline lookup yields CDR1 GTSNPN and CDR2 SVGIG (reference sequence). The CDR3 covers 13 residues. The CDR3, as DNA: TGTGCCTGGAGTAAGGACAGCAATCAGCCCCAGCATTTT. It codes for CAWSKDSNQPQHF.

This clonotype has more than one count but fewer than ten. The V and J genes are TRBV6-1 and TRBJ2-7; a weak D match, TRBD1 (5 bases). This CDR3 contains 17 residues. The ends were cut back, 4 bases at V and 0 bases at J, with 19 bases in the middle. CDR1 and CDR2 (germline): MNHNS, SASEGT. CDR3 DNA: TGTGCCAGCAGTGCAATCCTTGGACAAGGAGACTCCTACGAGCAGTACTTC. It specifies CASSAILGQGDSYEQYF.

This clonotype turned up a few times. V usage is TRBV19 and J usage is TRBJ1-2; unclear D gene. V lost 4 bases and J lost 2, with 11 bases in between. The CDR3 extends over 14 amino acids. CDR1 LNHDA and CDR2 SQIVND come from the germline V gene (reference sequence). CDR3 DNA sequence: TGTGCCAGTAGTACTTCGACCGGGAACTATGGCTACACCTTC. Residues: CASSTSTGNYGYTF.

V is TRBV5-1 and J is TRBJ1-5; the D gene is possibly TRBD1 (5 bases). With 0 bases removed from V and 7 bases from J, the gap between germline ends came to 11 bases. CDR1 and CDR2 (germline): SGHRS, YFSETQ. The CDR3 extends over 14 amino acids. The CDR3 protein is CASSLGDPLQPQHF. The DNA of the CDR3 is TGCGCCAGCAGCTTGGGGGACCCCCTACAGCCCCAGCATTTT.

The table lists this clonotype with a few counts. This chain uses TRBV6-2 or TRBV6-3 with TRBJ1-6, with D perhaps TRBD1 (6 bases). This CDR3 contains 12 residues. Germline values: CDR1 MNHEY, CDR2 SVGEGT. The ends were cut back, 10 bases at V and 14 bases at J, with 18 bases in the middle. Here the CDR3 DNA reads TGTGCCACCAGGCTTGGGGGCGAGTCCCTCCACTTT. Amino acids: CATRLGGESLHF.